This entry lists 26 T cell receptor beta chains sequenced from one sample in a study of kidney transplant recipient with SARS-CoV-2 infection. Each CDR3 protein gets one entry after TCRdb re-called the reads with MiXCR. The repertoire has approximately 240,000 distinct CDR3 sequences, 25% to 30% of them found once; the top ten carry roughly 7%. The sample was a blood sample, taken at baseline and on roughly day 110 from a kidney transplant recipient. These receptors were obtained from a young adult male patient who had COVID-19 and was a kidney transplant recipient. The graft donor may be the source of some T cells.

This chain connects TRBV6-1 to TRBJ2-6; D may be TRBD1 (5 bases). The V and J ends lost 2 bases and 3 bases respectively, with 11 bases between them. This CDR3 contains 16 residues. CDR1 and CDR2 (germline): MNHNS, SASEGT. CDR3 residues: CASSEQGVFGANVLTF. Written as DNA, the CDR3 is TGTGCCAGCAGTGAACAGGGTGTCTTTGGGGCCAACGTCCTGACTTTC.

A note on this clonotype: A much larger clone lies a single base off, so this may be a read error. The rearrangement joins TRBV5-1 to TRBJ1-2; no reliable D call. The V and J ends lost 7 bases and 4 bases respectively, with 23 bases between them. The CDR3 totals 16 residues. Germline CDR1 reads SGHRS; CDR2 reads YFSETQ. The CDR3 DNA reads as TGCGCCAGCTTATATAAATCGGTTCGAAAGACCTATGGCTACACCTTC. Residues: CASLYKSVRKTYGYTF.

This clonotype was counted at least ten times. V and J are TRBV12-3 or TRBV12-4 and TRBJ1-6, with TRBD1 matching over 7 bases. This CDR3 is built from 13 residues. Germline trimming cut 5 bases from V and 5 bases from J; bases unmatched to any gene: 0. The CDR3: CASSTGDNSPLHF. CDR3 sequence (DNA): TGTGCCAGCAGTACAGGGGATAATTCACCCCTCCACTTT.

A word on this clonotype: It may be a read error: a sequence one base away is much more abundant. The chain uses TRBV2 and TRBJ1-2; D might be TRBD1 (5 bases). This CDR3 contains 15 residues. From germline, CDR1 is SNHLY and CDR2 FYNNEI. V lost 0 bases to trimming and J lost 7 bases, with 15 bases between them. The CDR3 loop reads CASSEALARDCGYTF. The CDR3 nucleotides read TGTGCCAGCAGTGAAGCGCTTGCCCGGGACTGTGGCTACACCTTC.

This clonotype came up many times. The genes are TRBV3-2 and TRBJ2-1. TRBV3-2 is a known pseudogene. This CDR3 is built from 13 residues. The CDR3 is CASSQQRSGEQFF. CDR3 bases: TGTGCCAGCAGCCAACAAAGATCCGGTGAGCAGTTCTTC.

Note on this clonotype: This may stem from a read error, because a much larger clone lies one nucleotide away. The chain carries TRBV7-2 and TRBJ1-6; D not resolved. Germline CDR1 and CDR2: SGHTA and FQGNSA. V lost 3 bases and J 10 bases, leaving 13 bases between the germline ends. The CDR3 extends over 14 amino acids. As DNA, the CDR3 is TGTACCAGCAGCTTTGGTTGGGTGCAGTCACCCCTCCACTTT. Its translation is CTSSFGWVQSPLHF.

This clonotype appeared a few times. This chain joins TRBV7-9 and TRBJ2-1, with 12 bases identical to TRBD2. This CDR3 has 15 residues. J lost 7 bases, V lost 5 bases, and 6 bases had no gene match. Germline CDR1 is SEHNR and CDR2 is FQNEAQ (reference sequence). CDR3 DNA: TGTGCCAGCAGCCGACTAGCGGGAGCTCAAAATGAGCAGTTCTTC. Translating it yields CASSRLAGAQNEQFF.

This clonotype was recorded many times. The chain links TRBV7-2 to TRBJ1-2, with D unclear. Germline CDR1 and CDR2: SGHTA and FQGNSA. Trimming removed 4 bases from V and 4 bases from J, with 22 bases in between. The CDR3 totals 17 residues. As DNA, the CDR3 is TGTGCCAGCAGCTGCAAACACAGAGACGGAAAGACCTATGGCTACACCTTC. Protein sequence: CASSCKHRDGKTYGYTF.

As regards this clonotype: It may be a read error: a sequence one base away is much more abundant. The chain is built from TRBV12-3 or TRBV12-4 and TRBJ1-2; D is ambiguous. CDR3 length: 17 residues. Trimming removed 5 bases from V and 4 bases from J, with 23 bases in between. Here the CDR3 reads CASSQPSSLRKTYGYTF. The CDR3 DNA follows: TGTGCCAGCAGTCAACCCTCCAGCCTCCGAAAGACCTATGGCTACACCTTC.

This clonotype was picked up a small number of times. This sequence joins TRBV2 and TRBJ2-1; 7 bases agree with TRBD2. Germline values: CDR1 SNHLY, CDR2 FYNNEI. Trimming took 4 bases from V and 5 from J; bases not matched to a gene: 2. The CDR3 length is 13 residues. The CDR3 sequence: CASSGGGNNEQFF. The CDR3 coding sequence is TGTGCCAGCAGTGGGGGAGGGAACAATGAGCAGTTCTTC.

As for this clonotype: This clone may be a read error of a much larger clone one base away. This chain joins TRBV25-1 and TRBJ1-2; the D is unclear. Germline lookup yields CDR1 MGHDK and CDR2 SYGVNS. This CDR3 region has 17 residues. V was cut by 4 bases and J by 4 bases, with 22 bases left in between. As DNA, the CDR3 is TGTGCCAGCAGTGTTTACTCAGAACTGGGAAAGACCTATGGCTACACCTTC. Translated: CASSVYSELGKTYGYTF.

In this sample, this clonotype turned up many times. The chain employs TRBV24-1 and TRBJ1-1; 9 positions match TRBD1. Germline trimming cut 7 bases from V and 1 base from J; bases unmatched to any gene: 3. Per germline, CDR1 KGHDR and CDR2 SFDVKD. This CDR3 is built from 14 residues. This CDR3 reads CATRGQGSNTEAFF. Written as DNA, the CDR3 is TGTGCCACCAGGGGACAGGGATCGAACACTGAAGCTTTCTTT.

This clonotype was found many times. The genes are TRBV5-1 and TRBJ2-2; 9 bases fit TRBD1. CDR1 SGHRS and CDR2 YFSETQ come from the germline V gene. The CDR3 sequence is 16 residues long. V was clipped by 7 bases and J by 3 bases; unmatched bases: 10. CDR3 protein: CASGAGTGFDTGELFF. The CDR3 DNA reads as TGCGCCAGCGGGGCCGGGACAGGGTTTGACACCGGGGAGCTGTTTTTT.

The chain recombines TRBV6-5 with TRBJ2-6; TRBD2 aligns across 12 bases. CDR1 is MNHEY and CDR2 is SVGAGI in the germline V gene. Germline trimming cut 0 bases from V and 3 bases from J; bases unmatched to any gene: 3. CDR3 length: 18 residues. The CDR3 reads CASSYSGLAGFGANVLTF. CDR3 nucleotide sequence: TGTGCCAGCAGTTACTCCGGACTAGCGGGATTTGGGGCCAACGTCCTGACTTTC.

The sample holds a few counts of this clonotype. V gene TRBV20-1 combines with J gene TRBJ2-1, with 11 bases matching TRBD2. CDR3 length equals 13 residues. J lost 7 bases, V lost 5 bases, and 4 bases had no gene match. Germline values: CDR1 DFQATT, CDR2 SNEGSKA (reference sequence). The CDR3, as DNA: TGCAGTGCTTTCACTAGCGGGAGAAATGAGCAGTTCTTC. This codes for CSAFTSGRNEQFF.

To note about this clonotype: This sequence may be a read error, since a much larger clone differs from it by one base. The V gene is TRBV28, the J gene TRBJ2-7, with 7 bases fitting TRBD1. CDR3 length equals 14 residues. Per the germline V gene, CDR1 is MDHEN and CDR2 is SYDVKM. The CDR3 coding sequence is TGTGCCAGCAGACCCCGGGACAGCCCCTACGGGCAGTACTTC. Its translation: CASRPRDSPYGQYF.

As to this clonotype: This may come from a read error, since a much larger clone is one base off. The chain carries TRBV6-2 or TRBV6-3 and TRBJ2-2; 13 bases align to TRBD2. This CDR3 is 17 amino acids long. V trimming: 4 bases; J trimming: 4 bases; junction bases outside the gene matches: 6. Germline loops: CDR1 MNHEY, CDR2 SVGEGT. This CDR3 reads CASSFLRTSGSTGELFF. Here the CDR3 DNA reads TGTGCCAGCAGTTTTCTCCGGACTAGCGGGAGCACCGGGGAGCTGTTTTTT.

A remark on this clonotype: It may be a read error: a sequence one base away is much more abundant. J is TRBJ1-2 and V is TRBV6-1, with a weak D call TRBD1 (5 bases). CDR1 MNHNS and CDR2 SASEGT come from the germline V gene. CDR3 length equals 17 residues. The CDR3 reads CASSRGAGKNGNYDYTF. CDR3 DNA: TGTGCCAGCAGCCGAGGGGCAGGGAAGAATGGGAACTATGACTACACCTTC.

This clonotype was seen a handful of times. V and J are TRBV6-4 and TRBJ2-3; D is uncertain. Germline CDR1 and CDR2: MRHNA and SNTAGT. V was cut by 5 bases and J by 6 bases, with 15 bases left in between. This CDR3 has 14 residues. The CDR3, as DNA: TGTGCCAGCAGTAATGGGCCTATCCCGGATACGCAGTATTTT. It yields the protein CASSNGPIPDTQYF.

Ten or more counts support this clonotype. V gene TRBV20-1 combines with J gene TRBJ1-1; possible D gene TRBD1, 5 bases. With 3 bases removed from V and 8 bases from J, the gap between germline ends came to 13 bases. Germline V gene data show CDR1 as DFQATT and CDR2 as SNEGSKA (reference sequence). The CDR3 covers 12 residues. CDR3 coding DNA: TGCAGTGCTAGGGGGCTCCCCGGGGAAGCTTTCTTT. This codes for CSARGLPGEAFF.

This clonotype was detected many times. V is TRBV7-8 and J is TRBJ1-1; D unresolved. CDR3 length equals 13 residues. The V end was cut by 3 bases, the J end by 2 bases, with 7 bases between. CDR1 is SGHVS, CDR2 FQNEAQ, per germline. The CDR3 spells CASSFPGNTEAFF. As DNA, the CDR3 is TGTGCCAGCAGCTTTCCGGGCAACACTGAAGCTTTCTTT.

Comment on this clonotype: A much larger clone lies a single base off, so this may be a read error. This chain uses TRBV5-1 with TRBJ1-4; D is unresolved. Germline CDR1 SGHRS, CDR2 YFSETQ. Deletions cut 7 bases from V and 3 bases from J, with 16 bases between. CDR3 size: 15 residues. The chain's CDR3 is CASGLRPGANEKLFF. CDR3 coding DNA: TGCGCCAGCGGCCTAAGACCCGGAGCTAATGAAAAACTGTTTTTT.

This clonotype was picked up a small number of times. The genes are TRBV7-6 and TRBJ1-2; D not certain. Germline-derived CDR1 and CDR2 are SGHVS and FNYEAQ. The CDR3 sequence is 17 residues long. Trimming cost V 5 bases and J 4 bases, with 23 bases left between them. For the CDR3, the DNA is TGTGCCAGCAGCCTCCCAGATGAATCTCGAAAGACCTATGGCTACACCTTC. This translates into CASSLPDESRKTYGYTF.

A note on this clonotype: Since a much larger clone is just one base distant, this may be a read error. V gene TRBV6-5 combines with J gene TRBJ2-4, with 8 positions matching TRBD1. The better agreement between TRBJ2-7 and the DNA end casts doubt on the J call. The CDR3 runs to 14 residues. Germline V gene lookup returns CDR1 MNHEY and CDR2 SVGAGI. DNA of the CDR3: TGTGCCAGCAGAGCAGGGGGCGGAAGATACGAGCAGTACTTC. Translating it yields CASRAGGGRYEQYF.

At least ten counts were recorded for this clonotype. The chain joins TRBV11-2 to TRBJ1-1; TRBD1 might be the D (5 bases). The V gene's germline CDR1 is SGHAT and CDR2 FQNNGV. The CDR3 loop spans 16 amino acids. With 3 bases removed from V and 1 base from J, the gap between germline ends came to 15 bases. This CDR3 reads CASSFVETVPNTEAFF. The CDR3 DNA sequence: TGTGCCAGCAGCTTTGTGGAGACAGTACCGAACACTGAAGCTTTCTTT.

In this sample, this clonotype turned up many times. The rearrangement links TRBV7-2 to TRBJ1-3, with 8 bases matching TRBD1. The CDR3 consists of 14 residues. CDR1 is SGHTA, CDR2 FQGNSA, per germline. Trimming cost V 0 bases and J 11 bases; bases outside gene matches: 6. Here the CDR3 reads CASSLAQGDVSIYF. CDR3 bases: TGTGCCAGCAGCTTAGCACAGGGGGACGTATCCATATATTTT.